This TCR beta chain was sequenced in a study of CD8 T cells in Susac syndrome. With random hexamers, reverse transcription was performed on about 0.5 to 1 ug of RNA. TCRdb reprocessed the immunoSEQ multiplex PCR reads with MiXCR, giving one entry per CDR3 protein. The data show about 240,000 distinct CDR3 sequences, with about 96% seen just once and roughly 0.1% held by the top ten. The J segment lost 5 bases and the V segment lost 6 bases, leaving 3 bases of the junction unmatched. Germline CDR1 SQVTM, CDR2 ANQGSEA. The CDR3 is 12 amino acids. Sequencing was done on a sample of CD4+ T cells from PBMCs. The chain links TRBV29-1 to TRBJ2-2; 7 bases are a match to TRBD1. This clonotype was obtained from a human donor with Susac syndrome. The CDR3 nucleotides read TGCAGCGTAAACAGGGGAACCGGGGAGCTGTTTTTT. Translated: CSVNRGTGELFF.